This is a list of T cell receptor beta chains from one sample in a study of blood T cell repertoires in COVID-19. Produced via immunoSEQ multiplex PCR; TCRdb's table is partial and in-frame only. The table shows over 100,000 clones, with more than 90% occurring only once. The sample consisted of peripheral blood. The source of these receptors is a woman between 45 and 60 years old with COVID-19, enrolled during active disease. Each CDR3 is given with its conserved first and last residue. A D gene is named only where the DNA matches it firmly. The size field is filled for only some rows; it gives once, few, many or a size class.

TRBV5-1	NA	TRBJ1-1	NA	CASSQFTGKVNTEAFF	TGCGCCAGCAGCCAATTTACAGGGAAAGTCAACACTGAAGCTTTCTTT
TRBV7-8	NA	TRBJ1-6	once	CASSPQTANDSPLHF	TGTGCCAGCAGCCCGCAGACAGCTAACGATTCACCCCTCCACTTT
TRBV11-2	NA	TRBJ2-7	once	CASSLVGTEQYF	TGTGCCAGCAGCTTAGTCGGTACCGAGCAGTACTTC
TRBV24-1	TRBD1	TRBJ1-5	NA	CATSDQGQFFNQPQHF	TGTGCCACCAGTGATCAGGGACAGTTCTTCAATCAGCCCCAGCATTTT
TRBV12-3/TRBV12-4	NA	TRBJ2-3	NA	CASTPTGTQYF	TGTGCCAGCACTCCTACAGGGACGCAGTATTTT
TRBV19	NA	TRBJ1-2	NA	CASNFSPIPDGYTF	TGTGCCAGTAACTTTAGTCCTATCCCTGATGGCTACACCTTC
TRBV4-1	NA	TRBJ1-6	NA	CASSQEGGAFRDSLHF	TGCGCCAGCAGCCAAGAAGGCGGTGCCTTTCGGGATTCCCTCCACTTT
TRBV3-1/TRBV3-2	NA	TRBJ2-1	NA	CASSQDLLASYNEQFF	TGTGCCAGCAGCCAAGATCTCTTAGCATCCTACAATGAGCAGTTCTTC
TRBV11-2	NA	TRBJ2-5	NA	CAGQMGAGSGETQYF	TGTGCCGGACAAATGGGGGCTGGGTCTGGGGAGACCCAGTACTTC
TRBV10-3	NA	TRBJ2-7	NA	CATERNFSYEQYF	TGTGCCACCGAACGAAACTTCTCCTACGAGCAGTACTTC
TRBV19	TRBD1	TRBJ1-1	NA	CASSSSDRAPLNTEAFF	TGTGCCAGTAGTAGCTCGGACAGGGCCCCCTTGAACACTGAAGCTTTCTTT
TRBV27	TRBD1	TRBJ2-7	NA	CASGSSTGSREQYF	TGTGCCAGCGGATCCTCGACAGGGAGTAGAGAGCAGTACTTC
TRBV19	TRBD1	TRBJ2-1	NA	CASTVSETGIANEQFF	TGTGCCAGTACCGTTAGTGAGACAGGGATCGCAAATGAGCAGTTCTTC
TRBV13	NA	TRBJ2-7	NA	CASRQGLSYEQYF	TGTGCCAGCAGACAGGGTCTCTCCTACGAGCAGTACTTC
TRBV5-1	NA	TRBJ1-6	NA	CASSLEGVNSPLHF	TGCGCCAGCAGCTTGGAAGGAGTTAATTCACCCCTCCACTTT
TRBV11-3	TRBD1	TRBJ1-2	NA	CASSVDRGRPSDTF	TGTGCCAGCAGCGTAGACAGGGGGCGACCTTCGGACACCTTC
TRBV19	TRBD2	TRBJ2-1	NA	CASTPGSGGAYNEQFF	TGTGCCAGTACCCCGGGCTCGGGGGGGGCCTACAATGAGCAGTTCTTC
TRBV6-1	NA	TRBJ2-2	NA	CASSYGVDVSGELFF	TGTGCCAGCAGCTACGGGGTGGACGTTTCCGGGGAGCTGTTTTTT
TRBV3-1/TRBV3-2	NA	TRBJ2-1	NA	CASSQEVHRPSNEQFF	TGTGCCAGCAGCCAAGAGGTTCACAGACCGAGCAATGAGCAGTTCTTC
TRBV6-5	TRBD1	TRBJ1-6	NA	CASSYGTGNSPLHF	TGTGCCAGCAGTTATGGGACAGGGAATTCACCCCTCCACTTT
TRBV5-1	TRBD1	TRBJ1-4	NA	CASSLATGERKLFF	TGCGCCAGCAGCTTGGCGACAGGGGAGCGAAAACTGTTTTTT
TRBV4-1	TRBD2	TRBJ2-1	NA	CASSPPSGVLQQFF	TGCGCCAGCAGCCCCCCTAGCGGGGTTCTTCAGCAGTTCTTC
TRBV2	NA	TRBJ1-5	NA	CASSERGGNNQPQHF	TGTGCCAGCAGTGAACGTGGGGGCAACAATCAGCCCCAGCATTTT
TRBV9	NA	TRBJ1-5	NA	CASSRDTGNQPQHF	TGTGCCAGCAGCCGGGACACAGGCAATCAGCCCCAGCATTTT
TRBV12-5	NA	TRBJ1-2	NA	CASGLPGTYGYTF	TGTGCTAGTGGTTTGCCAGGAACCTATGGCTACACCTTC
TRBV7-8	NA	TRBJ2-7	NA	CASSLDRQAAEQYF	TGTGCCAGCAGCCTAGATAGACAGGCCGCCGAGCAGTACTTC
TRBV5-1	NA	TRBJ1-1	NA	CASSWFGVNTEAFF	TGCGCCAGCAGCTGGTTCGGGGTGAACACTGAAGCTTTCTTT
TRBV9	TRBD1	TRBJ2-3	NA	CASSVVTGADTQYF	TGTGCCAGCAGCGTTGTGACAGGGGCAGATACGCAGTATTTT
TRBV5-1	NA	TRBJ1-1	once	CASSLDGHLEAFF	TGCGCCAGCAGCTTGGATGGGCACCTGGAAGCTTTCTTT
TRBV6-6	TRBD1	TRBJ1-2	once	CASSSFDRGDYGYTF	TGTGCCAGCAGTTCCTTCGACAGGGGTGACTATGGCTACACCTTC
TRBV10-1	TRBD2	TRBJ2-3	NA	CASSSGGSTDTQYF	TGCGCCAGCAGTAGCGGGGGAAGCACAGATACGCAGTATTTT